These T cell receptor beta chains were read from a single sample in a study of T cell repertoires in cytomegalovirus infection. No antigen has been assigned to these receptors. TCRdb analysed the reads with MiXCR anew, one entry per CDR3 protein. The repertoire has 800,000 to 950,000 distinct CDR3 sequences, 30% to 35% of them found once; the top ten carry around 12%. The sample in question was cultured CD8+ T cells from PBMCs, obtained from culture after CMV antigen stimulation. Source of these receptors: a human donor in good health (CMV status not recorded). Some clones in this sample may be carry-over from other donors' samples. Each CDR3 is given with its conserved first and last residue. The order of the fields is J gene, V gene, D gene, clone size, CDR3 DNA, CDR3 protein. The D gene is left open where the match is weak. Size is stated for part of the rows, as once, few or many counts, or as a class when the clone is expanded.

J: TRBJ2-7; V: TRBV5-1; D: TRBD1; size: once; DNA: TGCGCCAGCAGCTTGGTGGGGACAGCGGAGGTCGAGCAGTACTTC; CDR3: CASSLVGTAEVEQYF
J: TRBJ1-5; V: TRBV27; D: -; size: -; DNA: TGTGCCAGCAGTGAGGGGGTTTATGGGGGGCTGTCGAGGCAGCCCCAGCATTTT; CDR3: CASSEGVYGGLSRQPQHF
J: TRBJ2-7; V: TRBV7-9; D: TRBD2; size: -; DNA: TGTGCCAGCAGCTTAGAGAGCGGGGGTCTCCCCTACGAGCAGTACTTC; CDR3: CASSLESGGLPYEQYF
J: TRBJ1-2; V: TRBV7-8; D: TRBD1; size: many; DNA: TGTGCCAGCAGCTCGGGACTTGGGACAGGGGGCGAAGTTGGCTACACCTTC; CDR3: CASSSGLGTGGEVGYTF
J: TRBJ2-1; V: TRBV7-2; D: -; size: many; DNA: TGTGCCAGCAGCTTGATGGGGGGTGACAATGGTGAGCAGTTCTTC; CDR3: CASSLMGGDNGEQFF
J: TRBJ2-1; V: TRBV19; D: -; size: few; DNA: TGTGCCAGTAGTATAGGACAGTTCAATGAGCAGTTCTTC; CDR3: CASSIGQFNEQFF
J: TRBJ2-1; V: TRBV4-1; D: TRBD2; size: -; DNA: TGCGCCAGCAGCCACGGACTAGCCCAAGAGCAGTTCTTC; CDR3: CASSHGLAQEQFF
J: TRBJ1-1; V: TRBV6-2/TRBV6-3; D: -; size: -; DNA: TGTGCCAGCAGCAACGGGCCGAACACTGAAGCTTTCTTT; CDR3: CASSNGPNTEAFF
J: TRBJ1-1; V: TRBV6-1; D: TRBD1; size: many; DNA: TGTGCCAGCAGTGAAGTCAGGGGGGGGTACACTGAAGCTTTCTTT; CDR3: CASSEVRGGYTEAFF
J: TRBJ2-1; V: TRBV28; D: -; size: -; DNA: TGTGCCAGCAGTCCCCGGGCCCAAAGTGGCTCCTACAATGAGCAGTTCTTC; CDR3: CASSPRAQSGSYNEQFF
J: TRBJ1-2; V: TRBV4-1; D: -; size: few; DNA: TGCGCCAGCAGCCAAGGTCCTCTTTCGTATGGCTACACCTTC; CDR3: CASSQGPLSYGYTF
J: TRBJ2-3; V: TRBV7-8; D: -; size: -; DNA: TGTGCCAGCAGCCCGACAGTGGATACTAGCACAGATACGCAGTATTTT; CDR3: CASSPTVDTSTDTQYF
J: TRBJ1-1; V: TRBV19; D: -; size: few; DNA: TGTGCCAGCAACGGAAGGGGGGTAACTGAAGCTTTCTTT; CDR3: CASNGRGVTEAFF
J: TRBJ2-1; V: TRBV18; D: -; size: few; DNA: TGTGCCAGCTCAGGGGACCGGTCACTCAATGAGCAGTTCTTC; CDR3: CASSGDRSLNEQFF
J: TRBJ1-2; V: TRBV27; D: TRBD1; size: -; DNA: TGTGCCAGCAGTTTATATGGGACAGCGGCCTATGGCTACACCTTC; CDR3: CASSLYGTAAYGYTF
J: TRBJ2-1; V: TRBV27; D: TRBD2; size: -; DNA: TGTGCCAGCAGTTTGCTAGCGGGGATTCCGCAAGAGCAGTTCTTC; CDR3: CASSLLAGIPQEQFF
J: TRBJ1-2; V: TRBV7-6; D: TRBD1; size: -; DNA: TGTGCCAGCAGCTTAGCACCGGACAGGGGGCGCGGGGAGAACTATGGCTACACCTTC; CDR3: CASSLAPDRGRGENYGYTF
J: TRBJ1-5; V: TRBV27; D: TRBD1; size: -; DNA: TGTGCCAGCAGTTCCCTACAGGGGGAGCAGCCCCAGCATTTT; CDR3: CASSSLQGEQPQHF
J: TRBJ1-4; V: TRBV28; D: -; size: -; DNA: TGTGCCAGCAGTTTGGGGCCAGGACAGACGTTTTTT; CDR3: CASSLGPGQTFF
J: TRBJ2-3; V: TRBV14; D: -; size: -; DNA: TGTGCCAGCAGCCAGCGGTTGAGGATCAATACGCAGTATTTT; CDR3: CASSQRLRINTQYF
J: TRBJ1-5; V: TRBV6-1; D: -; size: few; DNA: TGTGCCAGCAGTGAGGGAACAGACTATCAGCCCCAGCATTTT; CDR3: CASSEGTDYQPQHF
J: TRBJ2-2; V: TRBV7-9; D: -; size: -; DNA: TGTGCCAGCAGCCTCCGCTGGCGGGGCGTGAACACCGGGGAGCTGTTTTTT; CDR3: CASSLRWRGVNTGELFF
J: TRBJ2-1; V: TRBV10-3; D: -; size: once; DNA: TGTGCCATCAGGAAAAACGGGACGGCTCGCCTACTGCAGTTCTTC; CDR3: CAIRKNGTARLLQFF
J: TRBJ2-1; V: TRBV4-1; D: -; size: -; DNA: TGCGCCAGCAGCCCATATTCCGGCAATGAGCAGTTCTTC; CDR3: CASSPYSGNEQFF
J: TRBJ2-7; V: TRBV19; D: -; size: -; DNA: TGTGCCAGTAGTATGTCAGGAAGCTCCTACGAGCAGTACTTC; CDR3: CASSMSGSSYEQYF
J: TRBJ1-4; V: TRBV6-1; D: -; size: few; DNA: TGTGCCAGCAGGCGTCCTAATGAAAAACTGTTTTTT; CDR3: CASRRPNEKLFF
J: TRBJ2-6; V: TRBV7-9; D: TRBD1; size: -; DNA: TGTGCCAGCACTAAAGGACAGGGATTGACTGGGGCCAACGTCCTGACTTTC; CDR3: CASTKGQGLTGANVLTF
J: TRBJ1-6; V: TRBV12-5; D: -; size: -; DNA: TGTGCTAGTGCCAAGAATTCACCCCTCCACTTT; CDR3: CASAKNSPLHF
J: TRBJ2-3; V: TRBV19; D: TRBD1; size: -; DNA: TGTGCCAGTAGTACCTGGGACAGGGAGGGCACAGATACGCAGTATTTT; CDR3: CASSTWDREGTDTQYF
J: TRBJ2-1; V: TRBV6-2/TRBV6-3; D: -; size: few; DNA: TGTGCCAGCAGTTACTCTCGGGACAACCACAATGAGCAGTTCTTC; CDR3: CASSYSRDNHNEQFF
J: TRBJ1-1; V: TRBV10-3; D: TRBD1; size: once; DNA: TGTGCCATCAGGACCGGACAGGGGACTGAAGCTTTCTTT; CDR3: CAIRTGQGTEAFF
J: TRBJ1-5; V: TRBV4-1; D: TRBD1; size: -; DNA: TGCGCCAGCAGCCAAGCAGGGGGGATGACGCCCCAGCATTTT; CDR3: CASSQAGGMTPQHF
J: TRBJ2-1; V: TRBV4-2; D: TRBD2; size: -; DNA: TGTGCCAGCAGCCAAGATGGGTCTAGCGGGGTAGGCGAGCAGTTCTTC; CDR3: CASSQDGSSGVGEQFF
J: TRBJ2-6; V: TRBV6-4; D: -; size: -; DNA: TGTGCCAGCACCCAAGGGGCGCGGGCGGGGTCAGGGGCCAACGTCCTGACTTTC; CDR3: CASTQGARAGSGANVLTF
J: TRBJ2-1; V: TRBV12-5; D: TRBD2; size: -; DNA: TGTACTAGTGGTACGGACAGGGTTAAAGCGGGGGGGAGCTCCTACAATGAGCAGTTCTTC; CDR3: CTSGTDRVKAGGSSYNEQFF
J: TRBJ1-1; V: TRBV27; D: -; size: -; DNA: TGTGCCAGCAGTTTGTGGGGATCCACTGAAGCTTTCTTT; CDR3: CASSLWGSTEAFF
J: TRBJ1-1; V: TRBV4-2; D: -; size: -; DNA: TGTGCCAGCAGCCACCCTGGACCCTTGGGGACTGAAGCTTTCTTT; CDR3: CASSHPGPLGTEAFF
J: TRBJ2-1; V: TRBV7-2; D: -; size: many; DNA: TGTGCCAGCAGCTTCTCTGGTAGCCGCGTTTGGGTGAATGAGCAGTTCTTC; CDR3: CASSFSGSRVWVNEQFF
J: TRBJ2-7; V: TRBV19; D: -; size: few; DNA: TGTGCCAGTAGTATGGGACCCCCGAGCGGTGAGCAGTACTTC; CDR3: CASSMGPPSGEQYF
J: TRBJ1-6; V: TRBV2; D: TRBD1; size: -; DNA: TGTGCCAGCAGCCCTGGGACAGCTGAAACTAGCTCCTATAATTCACCCCTCCACTTT; CDR3: CASSPGTAETSSYNSPLHF
J: TRBJ1-5; V: TRBV7-6; D: -; size: -; DNA: TGTGCCAGCAGCTTAGCGAGCGGGAGGGATTGGCCTGTTCATCCCCAGCATTTT; CDR3: CASSLASGRDWPVHPQHF
J: TRBJ2-1; V: TRBV12-3/TRBV12-4; D: TRBD2; size: -; DNA: TGTGCCAGCACCTTCGGGGGGGCAGGGACCTACAATGAGCAGTTCTTC; CDR3: CASTFGGAGTYNEQFF
J: TRBJ1-6; V: TRBV10-2; D: TRBD1; size: few; DNA: TGCGCCACCCGGACAGGGAACAATTCACCCCTCCACTTT; CDR3: CATRTGNNSPLHF
J: TRBJ2-6; V: TRBV7-9; D: -; size: -; DNA: TGTGCCAGCAGCTTAGTAAAGGAGAGGGGCAACGTCCTGACTTTC; CDR3: CASSLVKERGNVLTF
J: TRBJ2-7; V: TRBV7-6; D: -; size: many; DNA: TGTGCCAGCAGCTTAGAAGCGGACGGCACCTACGAGCAGTACTTC; CDR3: CASSLEADGTYEQYF
J: TRBJ1-1; V: TRBV5-1; D: TRBD1; size: -; DNA: TGCGCCAGCAGCTTGCGTACACGGGACAGCACGAACACTGAAGCTTTCTTT; CDR3: CASSLRTRDSTNTEAFF
J: TRBJ1-1; V: TRBV4-3; D: TRBD1; size: -; DNA: TGCGCCAGCAGCCCAAATCAGGGGGGAGGCACTGAAGCTTTCTTT; CDR3: CASSPNQGGGTEAFF
J: TRBJ2-3; V: TRBV27; D: TRBD2; size: few; DNA: TGTGCCAGCAGTTTAACCCCTGGGGCGGGGGGTAGAGATACGCAGTATTTT; CDR3: CASSLTPGAGGRDTQYF